This T cell receptor (beta chain) stems from a study of neoadjuvant nivolumab and ipilimumab in lung cancer. Study results and limitations: Resected-tumor TCR richness correlated positively with pretherapy blood richness. A small number of samples were TCR sequenced.

Assay: immunoSEQ multiplex PCR; the TCRdb copy retains only in-frame clones and omits some. The repertoire includes 39,000 or so clones, 89% of them detected once, and approximately 3.6% sits in the top ten. Of note for this clone: Its target is unknown.

This specimen consisted of peripheral blood, obtained before neoadjuvant nivolumab, alone or with ipilimumab. The sequence was collected from an adult with non-small cell lung cancer.

CDR3 in amino acids: CASSLGTAANEQFF. DNA of the CDR3: TGTGCCAGCAGCTTAGGTACAGCGGCGAATGAGCAGTTCTTC. This chain joins TRBV11-1 and TRBJ2-1, with D perhaps matching TRBD2 (5 bases). This CDR3 contains 14 residues. The V gene lost 1 base and the J gene lost 7 bases, with 11 bases spanning the gap. Germline V CDR1 and CDR2: SGHAT, FQDESV (reference sequence).